Sequencing of this T cell receptor beta chain was carried out in a study of cytomegalovirus exposure and HLA in healthy donors. Method: immunoSEQ multiplex PCR; TCRdb's copy keeps in-frame clones and lacks some. The data contain about 250,000 clones, about 90% of them singletons. Germline V lookup: CDR1 SNHLY, CDR2 FYNNEI. This CDR3 is 14 amino acids long. V was trimmed by 8 bases and J by 3 bases, leaving 14 bases between them. The donors were members of the roughly 130-subject validation cohort (separate from the approximately 670-subject first cohort). The specimen sequenced was PBMCs. This sequence originates from a man aged 18 to 29 in good health and CMV-seropositive. This sequence joins TRBV2 and TRBJ2-1, with no clear D. Here the CDR3 DNA reads TGTGCCAGCGCGCACCGAACCAACTACAATGAGCAGTTCTTC. Protein product: CASAHRTNYNEQFF.